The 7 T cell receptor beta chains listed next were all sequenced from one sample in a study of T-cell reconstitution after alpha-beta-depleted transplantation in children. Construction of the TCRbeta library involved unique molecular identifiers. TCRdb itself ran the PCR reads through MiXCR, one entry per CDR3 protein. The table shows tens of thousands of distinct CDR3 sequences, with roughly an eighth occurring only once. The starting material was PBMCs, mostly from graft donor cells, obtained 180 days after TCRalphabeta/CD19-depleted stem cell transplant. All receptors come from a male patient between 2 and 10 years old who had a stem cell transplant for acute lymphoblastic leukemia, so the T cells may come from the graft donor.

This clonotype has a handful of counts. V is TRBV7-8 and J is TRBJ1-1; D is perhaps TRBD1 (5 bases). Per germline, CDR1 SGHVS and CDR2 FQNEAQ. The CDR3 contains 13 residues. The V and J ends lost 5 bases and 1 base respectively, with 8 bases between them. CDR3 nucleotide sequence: TGTGCCAGCAGCCCCGGGGCGAACACTGAAGCTTTCTTT. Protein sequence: CASSPGANTEAFF. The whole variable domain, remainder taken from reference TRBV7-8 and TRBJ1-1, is GAGVSQSPRYKVAKRGQDVALRCDPISGHVSLFWYQQALGQGPEFLTYFQNEAQLDKSGLPSDRFFAERPEGSVSTLKIQRTQQEDSAVYLCASSPGANTEAFFGQGTRLTVV.

Here the CDR3 reads CASSLGAIRGTAFF. The DNA of the CDR3 is TGTGCCAGCAGCCTCGGGGCAATACGGGGAACAGCTTTCTTT. The J gene is TRBJ1-1, the V gene TRBV12-3 or TRBV12-4; TRBD1 is a possible D gene (5 bases). There are 14 residues in the CDR3. Trimming removed 6 bases from V and 10 bases from J, with 21 bases in between.

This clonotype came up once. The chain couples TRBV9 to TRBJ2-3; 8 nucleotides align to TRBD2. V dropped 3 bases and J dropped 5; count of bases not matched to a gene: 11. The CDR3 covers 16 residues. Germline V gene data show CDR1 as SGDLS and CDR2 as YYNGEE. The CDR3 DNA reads TGTGCCAGCAGCGGTGTAGCGGGAAGAGGGGGAGATACGCAGTATTTT. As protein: CASSGVAGRGGDTQYF.

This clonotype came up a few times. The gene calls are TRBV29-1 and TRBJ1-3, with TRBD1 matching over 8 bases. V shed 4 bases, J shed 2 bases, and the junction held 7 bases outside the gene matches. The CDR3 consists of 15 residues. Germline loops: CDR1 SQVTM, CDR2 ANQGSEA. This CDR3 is CSVANRGKAGNTIYF. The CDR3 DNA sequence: TGCAGCGTTGCAAACAGGGGGAAGGCTGGAAACACCATATATTTT. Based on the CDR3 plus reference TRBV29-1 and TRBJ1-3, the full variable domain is SAVISQKPSRDICQRGTSLTIQCQVDSQVTMMFWYRQQPGQSLTLIATANQGSEATYESGFVIDKFPISRPNLTFSTLTVSNMSPEDSSIYLCSVANRGKAGNTIYFGEGSWLTVV.

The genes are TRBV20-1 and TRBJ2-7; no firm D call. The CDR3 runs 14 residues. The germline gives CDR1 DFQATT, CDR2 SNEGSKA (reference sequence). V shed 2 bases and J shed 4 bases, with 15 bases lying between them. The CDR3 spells CSARRPPDVYEQYF. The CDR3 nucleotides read TGCAGTGCTAGACGCCCTCCTGACGTTTACGAGCAGTACTTC.

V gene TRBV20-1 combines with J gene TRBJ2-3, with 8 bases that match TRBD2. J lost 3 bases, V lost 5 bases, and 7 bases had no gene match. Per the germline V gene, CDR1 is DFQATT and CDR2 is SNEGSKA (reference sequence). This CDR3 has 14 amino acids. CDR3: CSASFSGGTDTQYF. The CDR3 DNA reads TGCAGTGCTTCGTTCAGCGGGGGAACAGATACGCAGTATTTT.

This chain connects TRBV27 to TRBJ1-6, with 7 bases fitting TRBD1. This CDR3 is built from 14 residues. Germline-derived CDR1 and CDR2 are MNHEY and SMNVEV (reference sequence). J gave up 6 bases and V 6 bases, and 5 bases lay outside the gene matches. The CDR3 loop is CASRGQRGNSPLHF. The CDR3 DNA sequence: TGTGCCAGCAGGGGACAGCGTGGTAATTCACCCCTCCACTTT.